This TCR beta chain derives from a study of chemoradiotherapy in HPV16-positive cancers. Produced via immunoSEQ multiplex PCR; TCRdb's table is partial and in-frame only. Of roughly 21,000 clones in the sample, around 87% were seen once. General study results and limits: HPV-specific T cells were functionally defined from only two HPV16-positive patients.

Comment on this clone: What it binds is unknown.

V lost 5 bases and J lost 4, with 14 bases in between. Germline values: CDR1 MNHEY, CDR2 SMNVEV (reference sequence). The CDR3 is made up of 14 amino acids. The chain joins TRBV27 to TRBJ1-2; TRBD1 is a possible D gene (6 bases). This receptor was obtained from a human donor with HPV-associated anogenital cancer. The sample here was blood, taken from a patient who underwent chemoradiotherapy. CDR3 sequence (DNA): TGTGCCAGCAGTCCTCTGGGGGCCGGCTATGGCTACACCTTC. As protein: CASSPLGAGYGYTF.